Listed below are T cell receptor beta chains from one sample, sequenced in a study of PD-L1 blockade in urothelial cancer. Clones were read by immunoSEQ multiplex PCR, and TCRdb kept only the in-frame ones, dropping some. The profile covers 130,000 or so clones, with 84% appearing a single time and 2.5% to 3.5% taken by the ten largest. The input for sequencing was PBMCs, taken around atezolizumab (anti-PD-L1) treatment. The source of these receptors is a man aged 50-60 years with urothelial cancer. CDR3s include the opening cysteine and the closing phenylalanine or tryptophan. A D gene is named only where the DNA matches it firmly. Clone sizes are given selectively: once, few, many, or a class where the clone is expanded.

TGCGCCAGCAGTGAGCTAGCGGGAGGGCCCGGGGAGCTGTTTTTT,CASSELAGGPGELFF,.,TRBV10-2,TRBD2,TRBJ2-2
TGTGCTAGCAGCCGGACAGAGAACACTGAAGCTTTCTTT,CASSRTENTEAFF,.,TRBV7-7,.,TRBJ1-1
TGCGCCAGCAGCTTAAGACTAGCGGACACCGGGGAGCTGTTTTTT,CASSLRLADTGELFF,.,TRBV5-1,TRBD2,TRBJ2-2
TGTGCCAGCAGGGACACCAATGAGCAGTTCTTC,CASRDTNEQFF,.,TRBV19,.,TRBJ2-1
TGTGCCAGTAGTATCCGGACGGGAAGCTCTGGAAACACCATATATTTT,CASSIRTGSSGNTIYF,few,TRBV19,.,TRBJ1-3
TGTGCCAGCAGTTCACTAGCGGGAGTGGGCTACGAGCAGTACTTC,CASSSLAGVGYEQYF,many,TRBV27,TRBD2,TRBJ2-7
TGTGCCTGGAGTGTACGGAACAGGGTGCACGAGCAGTACTTC,CAWSVRNRVHEQYF,.,TRBV30,.,TRBJ2-7
TGTGCCAGCAGCTTAGTACTACCCTACGAGCAGTACTTC,CASSLVLPYEQYF,.,TRBV7-8,.,TRBJ2-7
TGTGCCAGCAGCCAAGGAGCGGCAGGGGGAGGAACCTACGAGCAGTACTTC,CASSQGAAGGGTYEQYF,.,TRBV4-2,.,TRBJ2-7
TGTGCCAGCAGTGAAGATGGGACTAGAATACTCTACAATGAGCAGTTCTTC,CASSEDGTRILYNEQFF,.,TRBV6-1,TRBD2,TRBJ2-1
TGCGCCAGCAGCACTTCAGGGGTCTCTAATGAAAAACTGTTTTTT,CASSTSGVSNEKLFF,.,TRBV5-1,.,TRBJ1-4
TGCAGCGTTGTCGGGACAGCGCAGGGGACCCAGTACTTC,CSVVGTAQGTQYF,.,TRBV29-1,TRBD1,TRBJ2-5
TGTGCCAGCAAGACAGGGGGTGAGGGTGAAGCTTTCTTT,CASKTGGEGEAFF,.,TRBV2,TRBD1,TRBJ1-1
TGTGCCAGCAGTTTTATTCGGAATCAGCCCCAGCATTTT,CASSFIRNQPQHF,.,TRBV28,.,TRBJ1-5
TGTGCCAGCTCGTCGGGGAGTACTCCAGAGACCCAGTACTTC,CASSSGSTPETQYF,.,TRBV18,.,TRBJ2-5
TGTGCCAGCAGCGTAGAAGCCAGGCGGGCGGTGGGACTCACAGATACGCAGTATTTT,CASSVEARRAVGLTDTQYF,.,TRBV9,.,TRBJ2-3
TGTGCCAGCAGCTTAGGGACAGGGACCTACGAGCAGTACTTC,CASSLGTGTYEQYF,.,TRBV7-8,TRBD1,TRBJ2-7
TGTGCCAGCAGCCTGGGGCCGTCCGGGGAGCTGTTTTTT,CASSLGPSGELFF,.,TRBV7-3,.,TRBJ2-2
TGCAGCGTTGAGATTGTTGGGGACATGAACACTGAAGCTTTCTTT,CSVEIVGDMNTEAFF,.,TRBV29-1,.,TRBJ1-1
TGTGCCAGCAGCCCCCGGGACAGGGGGCCAGCTGAAGCTTTCTTT,CASSPRDRGPAEAFF,.,TRBV11-1,TRBD1,TRBJ1-1
TGTGCCAGCAGGACCGGGACTAGCGGGAGCGTGGAGACCCAGTACTTC,CASRTGTSGSVETQYF,.,TRBV11-2,TRBD2,TRBJ2-5
TGTGCCAGCAGCTTAATTCCAGCGGGGGGCACAGATACGCAGTATTTT,CASSLIPAGGTDTQYF,.,TRBV7-2,TRBD2,TRBJ2-3
TGTGCCAGCAGTGAAGAGCAACAGGGAATAGGGTATGGCTACACCTTC,CASSEEQQGIGYGYTF,.,TRBV6-1,.,TRBJ1-2
TGTGCCAGCAGCTTAGGGCGGGAGTCGGGCAATGAGCAGTTCTTC,CASSLGRESGNEQFF,.,TRBV11-3,TRBD2,TRBJ2-1
TGTGCCAGCAGTCCGGTTCGGGGGGCATCCTACGAGCAGTACTTC,CASSPVRGASYEQYF,.,TRBV28,.,TRBJ2-7
TGTGCCAGCAGCGAGAATTTAGCGGGAGGAGAGACCCAGTACTTC,CASSENLAGGETQYF,.,TRBV9,TRBD2,TRBJ2-5
TGTGCCAGCAAACGGACTAGCGCTGTGATCGAGCAGTACTTC,CASKRTSAVIEQYF,.,TRBV6-1,TRBD2,TRBJ2-7
TGCGCCAGCAGTCACGAGCCCGGACCGCTGAAGGGGCCTGAAGCTTTCTTT,CASSHEPGPLKGPEAFF,.,TRBV23-1,.,TRBJ1-1
TGTGCCATCAGGGGGACAGGGTTGCACTACGAGCAGTACTTC,CAIRGTGLHYEQYF,.,TRBV10-3,TRBD1,TRBJ2-7
TGTGCCAGCTCCCGACGGGAGTTCTCTGATGAGCAGTTCTTC,CASSRREFSDEQFF,once,TRBV18,.,TRBJ2-1
TGTGCCAGCACCCTGGGACACCGGAATGAAAAACTGTTTTTT,CASTLGHRNEKLFF,.,TRBV28,.,TRBJ1-4
TGCAGCGTCGGGCCCGCAAGGACAGGCTCCTACAATGAGCAGTTCTTC,CSVGPARTGSYNEQFF,.,TRBV29-1,TRBD1,TRBJ2-1
TGTGCCAGCAATAACAGGGGGCGGGCGGACATTCAGTACTTC,CASNNRGRADIQYF,.,TRBV28,TRBD1,TRBJ2-4
TGTGCCAGCAGGGCAGGGGACCAGCCCCAGCATTTT,CASRAGDQPQHF,.,TRBV25-1,.,TRBJ1-5
TGTGCCAGCAGTTTAGGCGGCAGATATTCAGACACTGAAGCTTTCTTT,CASSLGGRYSDTEAFF,.,TRBV7-9,.,TRBJ1-1
TGCAGCGTTGTGGTTGGGGCGACGGAAAAACTGTTTTTT,CSVVVGATEKLFF,.,TRBV29-1,.,TRBJ1-4
TGTGCCTGGAGTGTTCTAGCGGGAGAGATGGGGGAGCAGTACTTC,CAWSVLAGEMGEQYF,.,TRBV30,TRBD2,TRBJ2-7
TGTGCCAGCTCACCGGCCTCCTACAATGAGCAGTTCTTC,CASSPASYNEQFF,.,TRBV18,.,TRBJ2-1
TGTGCCAGCGTGAGGGTAATGAACACTGAAGCTTTCTTT,CASVRVMNTEAFF,.,TRBV6-1,.,TRBJ1-1
TGTGCCAGCAGCACGCCCAGGGGGGCCCCTAACTATGGCTACACCTTC,CASSTPRGAPNYGYTF,.,TRBV7-9,TRBD1,TRBJ1-2
TGTGCCAGCAGAACAGACGCCTCCTACGAGCAGTACTTC,CASRTDASYEQYF,.,TRBV28,.,TRBJ2-7
TGCAGCGTTGGTATGGACAGCCCTGGAAACACCATATATTTT,CSVGMDSPGNTIYF,.,TRBV29-1,.,TRBJ1-3
TGTGCCAGCAGCCCCTATGGGGGGGCGGCCTACGAGCAGTACTTC,CASSPYGGAAYEQYF,.,TRBV7-9,.,TRBJ2-7
TGCGCCAGCAGCTTACTACCGAACACCGGGGAGCTGTTTTTT,CASSLLPNTGELFF,.,TRBV5-1,.,TRBJ2-2
TGTGCCACCGGGATCGGGGGGAGGCTAGACTATGGCTACACCTTC,CATGIGGRLDYGYTF,.,TRBV15,.,TRBJ1-2
TGTGCCAGCAGTGGACAGAAAGGCTACACCTTC,CASSGQKGYTF,.,TRBV6-1,.,TRBJ1-2
TGTGCCAGCAGTGAGTGGGGGACTAGCGGGGATACGCAGTATTTT,CASSEWGTSGDTQYF,.,TRBV25-1,TRBD2,TRBJ2-3
TGTGCCAGCAGTTATCTTCAGGGGACCGGGGAGCTGTTTTTT,CASSYLQGTGELFF,once,TRBV6-5,.,TRBJ2-2
TGTGCCAGCAGCGTAGGCAGCGGCGATACGCAGTATTTT,CASSVGSGDTQYF,.,TRBV9,.,TRBJ2-3
TGTGCCAGCAGCCCCCCCCCTCTCGAGCAGTACTTC,CASSPPPLEQYF,.,TRBV7-9,.,TRBJ2-7
TGTGCCAGCAGTAGGAGAGGGGGTGGGGGCAATGAGCAGTTCTTC,CASSRRGGGGNEQFF,.,TRBV6-5,.,TRBJ2-1
TGTGCCAGTAACAGGGGACTTGGGTACGAGCAGTACTTC,CASNRGLGYEQYF,.,TRBV19,.,TRBJ2-7
TGTGCCAGTGGGGGCCTCTCTGGAAACACCATATATTTT,CASGGLSGNTIYF,once,TRBV19,.,TRBJ1-3
TGTGCCAGCAGTCTCACCGGACTCAAACCCTACCGGGAGCAGTTCTTC,CASSLTGLKPYREQFF,few,TRBV28,.,TRBJ2-1